This T cell receptor beta chain derives from a study of shared clonotypes between healthy human individuals. Findings and caveats of the study: It was only blood that was sampled, and tissue repertoires likely differ. Clonotype sharing levels among donors were expected to vary with sequencing depth.

For this clone: Its specificity is not known.

The CDR3 has 13 residues. V shed 2 bases and J shed 3 bases, with 8 bases lying between them. Germline assignment: CDR1 KGHSH and CDR2 LQKENI. The sorted-subset replicate PCRs were given approximately 190 ng DNA, which is 30,000 to 35,000 T cell genomes. The assay was immunoSEQ multiplex PCR, and TCRdb's table has in-frame clones only and misses some. Among under 650,000 clones, almost 97% were seen once, and the ten largest hold about 0.064%. The J gene is TRBJ2-7, the V gene TRBV18; D gene unclear. The source material was naive CD4+ T cells sorted from blood. Subset: CD45RA+ positively selected. The clonotype originates from a woman aged 30 to 39 in good health. DNA for the CDR3: TGTGCCAGCTCACCAGGCGTGATCTACGAGCAGTACTTC. This sequence encodes CASSPGVIYEQYF.